The sample holds a few counts of the clone carrying this T cell receptor (beta chain). Its antigen is undetermined. The data are from a study of T-cell memory formation after mild COVID-19. Findings of the study overall: Clones contracting day 15 to 85 were balanced CD4/CD8; later expanders leaned CD4+.

Via MiXCR, TCRdb re-called the 5' RACE reads, giving one row per CDR3 protein. Among tens of thousands of distinct CDR3 sequences, approximately 25% were seen once, and the ten largest hold roughly 39%. The sequencing input was PBMCs or a T cell subset sorted from them (not recorded which). This clonotype originated in a man between 18 and 29 years old who had mild COVID-19 (a few samples of this study predate the infection). Cell type and time point are not known.

The CDR3 protein is CASGPTPGQGNNEQYV. In DNA form, the CDR3 reads TGTGCCAGCGGACCCACCCCGGGCCAGGGAAACAACGAGCAGTACGTC. The genes are TRBV6-2 or TRBV6-3 and TRBJ2-7; perhaps TRBD1 as D (5 bases). Trimming pared 8 bases from V and 5 bases from J, leaving 25 bases between. The CDR3 consists of 16 residues. Per germline, CDR1 MNHEY and CDR2 SVGEGT.